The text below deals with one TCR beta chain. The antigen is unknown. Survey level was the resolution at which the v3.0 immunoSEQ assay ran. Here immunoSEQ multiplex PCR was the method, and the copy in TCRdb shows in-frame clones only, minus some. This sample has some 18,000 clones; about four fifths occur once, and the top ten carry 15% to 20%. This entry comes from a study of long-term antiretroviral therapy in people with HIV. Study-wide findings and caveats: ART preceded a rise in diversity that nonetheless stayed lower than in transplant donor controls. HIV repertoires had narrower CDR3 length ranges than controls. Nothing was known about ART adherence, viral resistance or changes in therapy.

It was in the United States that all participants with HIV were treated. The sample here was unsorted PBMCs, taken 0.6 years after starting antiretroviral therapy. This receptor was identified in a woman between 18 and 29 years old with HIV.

CDR3 coding DNA: TGTGCCAGCAGTTACTATGGGGGGGACACCGGGGAGCTGTTTTTT. Amino acid sequence: CASSYYGGDTGELFF. The chain links TRBV6-6 to TRBJ2-2; 7 bases fit TRBD2. V was clipped by 1 base and J by 3 bases; unmatched bases: 2. Germline values: CDR1 MNHNY, CDR2 SVGAGI (reference sequence). The CDR3 is made up of 15 amino acids.